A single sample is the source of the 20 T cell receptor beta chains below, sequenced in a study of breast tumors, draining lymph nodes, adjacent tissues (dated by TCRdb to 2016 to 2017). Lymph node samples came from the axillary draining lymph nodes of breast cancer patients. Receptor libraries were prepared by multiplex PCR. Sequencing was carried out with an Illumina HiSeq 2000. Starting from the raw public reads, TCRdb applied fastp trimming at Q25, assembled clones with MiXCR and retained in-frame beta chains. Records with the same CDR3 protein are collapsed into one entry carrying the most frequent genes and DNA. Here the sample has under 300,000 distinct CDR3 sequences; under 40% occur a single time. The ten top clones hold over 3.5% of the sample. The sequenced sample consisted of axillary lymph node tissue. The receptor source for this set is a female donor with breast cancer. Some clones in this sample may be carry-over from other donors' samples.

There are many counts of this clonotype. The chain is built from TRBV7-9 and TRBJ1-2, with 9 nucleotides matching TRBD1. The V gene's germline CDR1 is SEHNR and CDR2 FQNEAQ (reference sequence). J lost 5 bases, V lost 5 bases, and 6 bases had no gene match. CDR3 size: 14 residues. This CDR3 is CASSPIGQGYGYTF. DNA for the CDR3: TGTGCCAGCAGCCCCATAGGACAGGGGTATGGCTACACCTTC.

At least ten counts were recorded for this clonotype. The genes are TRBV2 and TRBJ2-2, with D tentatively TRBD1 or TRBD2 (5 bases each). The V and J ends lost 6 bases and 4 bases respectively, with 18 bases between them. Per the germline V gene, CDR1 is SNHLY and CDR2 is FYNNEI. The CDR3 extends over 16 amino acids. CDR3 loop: CASRTGTRVATGELFF. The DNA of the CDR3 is TGTGCCAGCAGAACCGGGACCCGGGTTGCCACCGGGGAGCTGTTTTTT.

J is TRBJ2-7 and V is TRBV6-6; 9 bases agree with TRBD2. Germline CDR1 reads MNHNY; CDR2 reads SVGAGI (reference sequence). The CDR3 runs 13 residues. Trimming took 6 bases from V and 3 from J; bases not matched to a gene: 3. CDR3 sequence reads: CASRLSGSYEQYF. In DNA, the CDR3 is TGTGCCAGCAGACTTAGCGGGAGCTACGAGCAGTACTTC.

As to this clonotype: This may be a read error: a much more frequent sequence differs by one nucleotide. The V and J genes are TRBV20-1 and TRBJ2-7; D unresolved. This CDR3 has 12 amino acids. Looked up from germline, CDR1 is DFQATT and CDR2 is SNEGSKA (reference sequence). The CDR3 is CSANGPTNEPYF. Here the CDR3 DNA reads TGCAGTGCTAACGGACCCACGAACGAGCCGTACTTC.

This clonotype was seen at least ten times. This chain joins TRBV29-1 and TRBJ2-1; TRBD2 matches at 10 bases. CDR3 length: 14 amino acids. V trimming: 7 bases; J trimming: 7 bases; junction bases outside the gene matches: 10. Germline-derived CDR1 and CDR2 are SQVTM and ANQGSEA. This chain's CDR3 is CSAASGLAMNEQFF. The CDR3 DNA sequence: TGCAGCGCAGCTTCGGGACTAGCGATGAATGAGCAGTTCTTC.

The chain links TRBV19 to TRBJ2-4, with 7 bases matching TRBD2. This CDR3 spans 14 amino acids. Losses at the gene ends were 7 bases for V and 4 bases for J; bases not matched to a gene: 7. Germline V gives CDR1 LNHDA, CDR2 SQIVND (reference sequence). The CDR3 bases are TGTGCCAGTAAGGTTGGGCGGGAGAAAAACATTCAGTACTTC. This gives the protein CASKVGREKNIQYF.

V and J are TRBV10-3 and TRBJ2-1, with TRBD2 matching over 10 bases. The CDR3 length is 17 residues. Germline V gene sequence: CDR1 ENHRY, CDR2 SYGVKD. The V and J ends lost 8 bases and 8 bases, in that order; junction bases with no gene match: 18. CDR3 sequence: CAISFGHLLAGTDEQFF. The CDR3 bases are TGTGCCATCTCTTTTGGACACCTACTAGCGGGGACGGATGAGCAGTTCTTC.

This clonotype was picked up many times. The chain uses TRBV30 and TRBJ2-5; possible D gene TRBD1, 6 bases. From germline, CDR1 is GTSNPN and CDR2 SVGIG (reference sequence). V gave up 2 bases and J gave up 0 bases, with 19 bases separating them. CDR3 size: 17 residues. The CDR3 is CAWSPHRQDRYQETQYF. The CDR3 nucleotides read TGTGCCTGGAGTCCCCACCGACAGGACCGGTACCAAGAGACCCAGTACTTC.

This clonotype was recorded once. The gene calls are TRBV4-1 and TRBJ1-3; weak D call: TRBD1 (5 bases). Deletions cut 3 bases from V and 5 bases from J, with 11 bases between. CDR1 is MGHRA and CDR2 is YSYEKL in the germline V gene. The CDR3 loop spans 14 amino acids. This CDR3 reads CASSHAGGRNTIYF. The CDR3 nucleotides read TGCGCCAGCAGCCATGCCGGGGGGAGAAACACCATATATTTT.

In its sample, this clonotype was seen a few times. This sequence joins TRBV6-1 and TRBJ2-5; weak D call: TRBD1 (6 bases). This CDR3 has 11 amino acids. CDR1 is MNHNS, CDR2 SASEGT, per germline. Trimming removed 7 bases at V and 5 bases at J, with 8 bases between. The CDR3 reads CASMRGETQYF. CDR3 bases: TGTGCCAGCATGAGGGGGGAGACCCAGTACTTC.

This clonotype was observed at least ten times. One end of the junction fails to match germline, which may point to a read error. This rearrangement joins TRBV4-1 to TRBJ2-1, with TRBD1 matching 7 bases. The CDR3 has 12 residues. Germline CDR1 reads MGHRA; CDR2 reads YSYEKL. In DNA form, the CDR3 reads TGTGCCAGCAGCCCCACAGGGGTTGAGCAGTTCTTC. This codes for CASSPTGVEQFF.

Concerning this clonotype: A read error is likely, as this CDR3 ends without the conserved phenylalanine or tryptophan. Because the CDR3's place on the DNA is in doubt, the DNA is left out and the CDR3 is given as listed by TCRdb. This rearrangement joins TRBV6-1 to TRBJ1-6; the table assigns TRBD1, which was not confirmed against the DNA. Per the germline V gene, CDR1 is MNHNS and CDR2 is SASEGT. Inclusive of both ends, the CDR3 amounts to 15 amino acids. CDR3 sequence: CASSYRPGANSPLQS.

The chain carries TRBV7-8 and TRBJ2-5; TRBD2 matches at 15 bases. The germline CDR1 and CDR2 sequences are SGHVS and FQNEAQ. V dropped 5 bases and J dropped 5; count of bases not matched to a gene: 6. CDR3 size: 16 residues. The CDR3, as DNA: TGTGCCAGCAGCGCCTGGACTAGCGGGGGGGCTGAGACCCAGTACTTC. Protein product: CASSAWTSGGAETQYF.

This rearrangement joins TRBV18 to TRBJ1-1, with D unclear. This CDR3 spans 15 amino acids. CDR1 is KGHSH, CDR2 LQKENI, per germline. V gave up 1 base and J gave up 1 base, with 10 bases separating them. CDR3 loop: CASSPRGTENTEAFF. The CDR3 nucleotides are TGTGCCAGCTCACCACGGGGTACGGAGAACACTGAAGCTTTCTTT.

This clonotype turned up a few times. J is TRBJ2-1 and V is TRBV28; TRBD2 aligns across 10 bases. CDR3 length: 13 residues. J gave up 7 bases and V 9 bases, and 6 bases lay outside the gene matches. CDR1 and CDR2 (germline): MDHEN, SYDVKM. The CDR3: CASRTSGRNEQFF. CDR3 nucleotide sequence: TGTGCCAGTCGGACTAGCGGCCGGAATGAGCAGTTCTTC.

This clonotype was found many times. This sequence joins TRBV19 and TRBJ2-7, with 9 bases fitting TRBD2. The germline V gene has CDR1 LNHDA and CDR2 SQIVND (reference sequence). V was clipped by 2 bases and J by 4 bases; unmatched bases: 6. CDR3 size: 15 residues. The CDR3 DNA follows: TGTGCCAGTAGTATAAAGGCGGGAGGGCCGTACGAGCAGTACTTC. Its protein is CASSIKAGGPYEQYF. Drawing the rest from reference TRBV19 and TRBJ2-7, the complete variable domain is DGGITQSPKYLFRKEGQNVTLSCEQNLNHDAMYWYRQDPGQGLRLIYYSQIVNDFQKGDIAEGYSVSREKKESFPLTVTSAQKNPTAFYLCASSIKAGGPYEQYFGPGTRLTVT.

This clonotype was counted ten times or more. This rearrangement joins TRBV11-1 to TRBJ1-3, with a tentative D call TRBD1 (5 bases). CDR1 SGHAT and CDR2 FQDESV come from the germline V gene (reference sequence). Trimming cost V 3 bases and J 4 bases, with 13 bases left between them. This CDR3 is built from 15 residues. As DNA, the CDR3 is TGTGCCAGCAGCTTCAGGGTGTCGGAAGGAAACACCATATATTTT. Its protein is CASSFRVSEGNTIYF.

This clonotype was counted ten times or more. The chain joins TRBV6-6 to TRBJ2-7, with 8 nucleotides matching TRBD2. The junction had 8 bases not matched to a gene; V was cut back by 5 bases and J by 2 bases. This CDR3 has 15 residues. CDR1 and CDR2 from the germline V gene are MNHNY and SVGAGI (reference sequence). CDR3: CASSPRGGTTYEQYF. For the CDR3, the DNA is TGTGCCAGCAGTCCTCGGGGGGGGACAACCTACGAGCAGTACTTC.

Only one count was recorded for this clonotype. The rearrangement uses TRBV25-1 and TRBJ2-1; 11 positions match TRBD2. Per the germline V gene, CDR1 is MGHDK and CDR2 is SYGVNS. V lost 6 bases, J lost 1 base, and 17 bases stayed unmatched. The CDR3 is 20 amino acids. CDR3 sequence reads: CASRRRTSGWFDPSYNEQFF. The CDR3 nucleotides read TGTGCCAGCAGACGAAGGACTAGCGGGTGGTTTGACCCTTCCTACAATGAGCAGTTCTTC.

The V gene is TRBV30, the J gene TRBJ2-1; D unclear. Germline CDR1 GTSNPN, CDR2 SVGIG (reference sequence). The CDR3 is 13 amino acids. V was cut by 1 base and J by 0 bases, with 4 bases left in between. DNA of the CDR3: TGTGCCTGGAGTGGGGCCTCCTACAATGAGCAGTTCTTC. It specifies CAWSGASYNEQFF.